The sequence of this T cell receptor beta chain was determined in a study of T cell repertoires in cytomegalovirus infection. Broader study findings: Clonotype analysis showed dominance of the ex vivo response by HLA-C-restricted CMV-specific TCR beta clonotypes.

The ends were cut back, 0 bases at V and 0 bases at J, with 9 bases in the middle. Germline-derived CDR1 and CDR2 are SEHNR and FQNEAQ (reference sequence). This CDR3 comprises 16 residues. MiXCR was run by TCRdb on the reads, yielding one entry per CDR3 protein. The sample consists of under 350,000 distinct CDR3 sequences, 9.5% of them appearing once. Points on this clonotype: The target antigen is unknown.

This receptor was identified in a human donor in good health (CMV status not recorded). Some clones in this sample may be carry-over from other donors' samples. V is TRBV7-9 and J is TRBJ1-3; no reliable D call. Material for sequencing was PBMCs. CDR3 loop: CASSLAGGLSGNTIYF. CDR3 nucleotides: TGTGCCAGCAGCTTAGCGGGCGGGCTCTCTGGAAACACCATATATTTT.